Below, one T cell receptor beta chain is given with its context. The data are from a study of blood T cell repertoires in COVID-19. Study summary: The United States, Italy and Spain supplied acute and convalescent COVID-19 samples. T cells, B-cell-depleted T cells, or PBMCs provided the cDNA or gDNA that served as material.

Source study methods: Amplification with reference gene primers provided the estimates of nucleated cell counts. Clones were sequenced by immunoSEQ multiplex PCR, and TCRdb holds only the in-frame ones, with some missing. V and J calls and clone size follow that table, whereas D and trimming were derived from the DNA. The data hold approximately 400,000 clones, with about 89% observed a single time. The V end lost 7 bases, the J end lost 4 bases, and 10 bases lay between the germline ends. The germline CDR1 and CDR2 sequences are SNHLY and FYNNEI. The CDR3 totals 12 residues. This clonotype originated in a man aged 30 to 39 who had recovered from COVID-19. The sequenced material came from PBMCs or T cells enriched from blood (not recorded which). The V gene is TRBV2, the J gene TRBJ1-2, with unresolved D. The CDR3 region is CASNEGSYGYTF. The CDR3 DNA follows: TGTGCCAGCAACGAGGGCTCCTATGGCTACACCTTC.